This is a list of T cell receptor beta chains from one sample in a study of blood T cell repertoires in COVID-19. The protocol was immunoSEQ multiplex PCR, while the TCRdb copy is restricted to in-frame clones and leaves out a portion. This sample carries about 32,000 clones, 75% to 90% of them seen once, and the ten largest clones take 35% to 55%. Sequences were obtained from peripheral blood. The receptors shown here come from a man aged 55 to 69 with active or convalescent COVID-19. Each CDR3 is given with its conserved first and last residue. A D gene is named only where the DNA matches it firmly. The listing skips clone size in some rows; elsewhere it reads once, few, many or a size class.

cdr3_aa cdr3_nt v_call d_call j_call clone_size
CASSRRGGNTDTQYF TGTGCCAGCAGCCGGAGGGGGGGTAACACAGATACGCAGTATTTT TRBV6-5 - TRBJ2-3 -
CASSFGGADTEAFF TGTGCCAGCAGCTTTGGGGGGGCCGACACTGAAGCTTTCTTT TRBV7-2 - TRBJ1-1 few
CASSFRQGGNAEAFF TGTGCCAGCAGTTTCCGACAGGGGGGGAACGCTGAAGCTTTCTTT TRBV28 TRBD1 TRBJ1-1 -
CASSPNRGQEEAFF TGTGCCAGCAGCCCCAATAGGGGACAGGAAGAAGCTTTCTTT TRBV7-2 TRBD1 TRBJ1-1 few
CASSRSLAGGPSNEQFF TGTGCCAGTAGTAGATCCCTAGCGGGAGGCCCCAGCAATGAGCAGTTCTTC TRBV19 TRBD2 TRBJ2-1 -
CASSLSGGDTGELFF TGTGCCAGCAGCTTGTCGGGGGGGGACACCGGGGAGCTGTTTTTT TRBV5-4 TRBD2 TRBJ2-2 -
CASSESATGELFF TGCGCCAGCAGTGAGTCGGCAACCGGGGAGCTGTTTTTT TRBV10-1 - TRBJ2-2 -
CASSSAVRDTQYF TGTGCCAGCAGCTCTGCCGTTCGGGATACGCAGTATTTT TRBV11-3 - TRBJ2-3 -
CASSSPGARGYTF TGTGCCAGCAGCTCCCCTGGGGCGCGGGGCTACACCTTC TRBV28 - TRBJ1-2 -
CASSIRGIQPEAFF TGTGCCAGTAGTATCAGGGGGATTCAGCCTGAAGCTTTCTTT TRBV19 TRBD1 TRBJ1-1 -
CASSLRTGGGDTQYF TGTGCCAGCAGTTTACGGACAGGGGGAGGGGATACGCAGTATTTT TRBV28 TRBD1 TRBJ2-3 -
CASSDTGYTEAFF TGCGCCAGCAGCGACACAGGGTACACTGAAGCTTTCTTT TRBV10-1 - TRBJ1-1 once
CASTPSDRILYGYTF TGTGCCAGTACCCCCTCGGACAGGATCCTCTATGGCTACACCTTC TRBV19 TRBD1 TRBJ1-2 -
CASSLLGRSSGANVLTF TGTGCCAGCAGCTTATTGGGGAGATCCTCTGGGGCCAACGTCCTGACTTTC TRBV7-2 - TRBJ2-6 few
CASSFGIETGEGNEKLFF TGTGCCAGCAGTTTCGGCATCGAGACAGGAGAGGGTAATGAAAAACTGTTTTTT TRBV28 - TRBJ1-4 -
CASIPQEGSPLHF TGTGCCAGCATCCCCCAGGAGGGTTCACCCCTCCACTTT TRBV2 - TRBJ1-6 few
CASSSTGGYGYTF TGCGCCAGCAGCTCGACAGGGGGGTATGGCTACACCTTC TRBV5-1 TRBD1 TRBJ1-2 -
CASSHRDRVYEKLFF TGTGCCAGCAGTCACCGGGACAGGGTGTATGAAAAACTGTTTTTT TRBV28 TRBD1 TRBJ1-4 once
CASSPDTLNTEAFF TGTGCCAGCTCACCAGACACCTTGAACACTGAAGCTTTCTTT TRBV18 - TRBJ1-1 -
CASSPQQGRNTEAFF TGTGCCAGCAGTCCACAACAGGGTAGGAACACTGAAGCTTTCTTT TRBV28 - TRBJ1-1 -
CASTWLGEGKGYTF TGTGCCAGCACCTGGCTGGGGGAGGGAAAGGGCTACACCTTC TRBV28 - TRBJ1-2 -
CASSLVGQPGQPQHF TGTGCCAGCAGCTTAGTAGGACAGCCAGGACAGCCCCAGCATTTT TRBV7-9 - TRBJ1-5 -
CASSLAGGKVEAFF TGTGCCAGCAGCTTAGCGGGGGGGAAGGTTGAAGCTTTCTTT TRBV7-9 - TRBJ1-1 once
CASSGPLLGNTEAFF TGTGCCAGCAGTGGTCCCCTCCTCGGGAACACTGAAGCTTTCTTT TRBV28 - TRBJ1-1 few
CASSYGGGLDYGYTF TGTGCCAGCTCCTACGGGGGGGGCTTGGACTATGGCTACACCTTC TRBV7-8 - TRBJ1-2 -
CASSLRTGAHVFF TGTGCCAGCAGTCTCCGGACAGGGGCCCATGTTTTCTTT TRBV27 TRBD1 TRBJ1-1 -
CASSPTGGRGEAFF TGTGCCAGCTCACCAACGGGGGGAAGGGGGGAAGCTTTCTTT TRBV18 - TRBJ1-1 -
CASSNRYGSKFF TGTGCCAGTAGTAATCGGTACGGGAGCAAGTTCTTC TRBV19 - TRBJ2-1 -
CATSGPVANYGYTF TGTGCCACCAGTGGTCCCGTTGCTAACTATGGCTACACCTTC TRBV24-1 - TRBJ1-2 -
CASSIRLFTDTQYF TGTGCCAGTAGTATCAGACTTTTCACAGATACGCAGTATTTT TRBV19 - TRBJ2-3 -
CASSLGLAASSYNEQFF TGTGCCAGCAGCTTAGGACTAGCGGCGAGCTCCTACAATGAGCAGTTCTTC TRBV11-3 TRBD2 TRBJ2-1 -
CASSLGTGSINYGYTF TGTGCCAGCTCCCTCGGGACAGGTTCTATTAACTATGGCTACACCTTC TRBV18 TRBD1 TRBJ1-2 -
CASSITGGSPQHF TGTGCCAGCAGTATTACAGGAGGGTCGCCCCAGCATTTT TRBV12-3/TRBV12-4 - TRBJ1-5 -
CASSIKGDSFQPQHF TGTGCCAGTAGTATAAAGGGGGACAGTTTTCAGCCCCAGCATTTT TRBV19 TRBD1 TRBJ1-5 -
CASSFGGNQPQHF TGTGCCAGCAGCTTCGGGGGGAATCAGCCCCAGCATTTT TRBV7-9 - TRBJ1-5 -
CATRGQVISGANVLTF TGTGCCACGAGGGGACAGGTGATCTCTGGGGCCAACGTCCTGACTTTC TRBV19 TRBD1 TRBJ2-6 -
CASSLVGSGGTETQYF TGCGCCAGCAGCTTGGTCGGTAGCGGGGGCACCGAGACCCAGTACTTC TRBV5-1 TRBD2 TRBJ2-5 -
CASSSGGNTIYF TGTGCCAGCAGTTCCGGTGGTAACACCATATATTTT TRBV7-2 - TRBJ1-3 -
CASSQVDRGRDGYTF TGCGCCAGCAGCCAAGTAGACAGGGGGCGCGATGGCTACACCTTC TRBV4-3 TRBD1 TRBJ1-2 -
CASSQNRAGANVLTF TGTGCCAGCAGTCAAAACAGGGCTGGGGCCAACGTCCTGACTTTC TRBV3-1/TRBV3-2 - TRBJ2-6 -
CASSVTGYTGELFF TGTGCCAGTAGCGTGACAGGGTACACCGGGGAGCTGTTTTTT TRBV19 TRBD1 TRBJ2-2 -
CASGPSINTQYF TGTGCCAGCGGGCCCAGTATAAATACGCAGTATTTT TRBV27 - TRBJ2-3 -
CASSLAGRGNTEAFF TGCGCCAGCAGCTTGGCCGGGAGGGGGAACACTGAAGCTTTCTTT TRBV5-1 - TRBJ1-1 -
CASCPLSHSSSGANVLTF TGTGCCAGCTGCCCATTGAGTCACAGCAGCTCTGGGGCCAACGTCCTGACTTTC TRBV5-6 - TRBJ2-6 -
CASSKGTGTEAFF TGTGCCAGCAGCAAAGGGACAGGCACTGAAGCTTTCTTT TRBV21-1 - TRBJ1-1 -
CASSLRGNQPQHF TGTGCCAGCAGCTTGAGGGGCAATCAGCCCCAGCATTTT TRBV7-2 - TRBJ1-5 -
CASSYRGQSYGYTF TGTGCCAGCAGTTATCGGGGACAGTCCTATGGCTACACCTTC TRBV6-2/TRBV6-3 TRBD1 TRBJ1-2 -
CASIGTSGRKTGELFF TGTGCCAGTATCGGGACTAGCGGGAGGAAAACCGGGGAGCTGTTTTTT TRBV19 TRBD2 TRBJ2-2 once
CASSPGVSVTDTQYF TGTGCCAGCAGCCCGGGTGTTTCGGTCACAGATACGCAGTATTTT TRBV7-8 - TRBJ2-3 -
CAWSGLAGVTDTQYF TGTGCCTGGAGCGGACTAGCGGGAGTAACAGATACGCAGTATTTT TRBV30 TRBD2 TRBJ2-3 -
CASSPEQGAKYQPQHF TGTGCCAGCAGCCCCGAACAGGGGGCGAAATATCAGCCCCAGCATTTT TRBV7-9 TRBD1 TRBJ1-5 -
CASRVGQINSPLHF TGCGCCAGCCGAGTGGGGCAGATTAATTCACCCCTCCACTTT TRBV5-1 - TRBJ1-6 -
CASSLQTGPGELFF TGTGCCAGCAGCTTACAGACAGGTCCCGGGGAGCTGTTTTTT TRBV7-9 - TRBJ2-2 -
CASSDQGLGYTF TGTGCCAGCAGTGACCAGGGTCTTGGCTACACCTTC TRBV6-4 - TRBJ1-2 -